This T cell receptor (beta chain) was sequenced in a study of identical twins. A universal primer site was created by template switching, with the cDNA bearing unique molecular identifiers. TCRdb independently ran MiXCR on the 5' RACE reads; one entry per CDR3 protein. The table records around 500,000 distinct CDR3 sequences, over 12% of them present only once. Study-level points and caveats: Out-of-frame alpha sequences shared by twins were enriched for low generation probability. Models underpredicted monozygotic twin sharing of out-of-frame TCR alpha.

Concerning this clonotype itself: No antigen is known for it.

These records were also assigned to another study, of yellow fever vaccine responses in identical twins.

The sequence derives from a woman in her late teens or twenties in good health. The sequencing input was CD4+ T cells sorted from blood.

Here the CDR3 reads CASSVAAAGNEQFF. CDR3 bases: TGTGCCAGCAGCGTAGCCGCCGCGGGGAATGAGCAGTTCTTC. The rearrangement uses TRBV9 and TRBJ2-1, with D maybe TRBD2 (6 bases). The CDR3 runs 14 residues. Germline lookup yields CDR1 SGDLS and CDR2 YYNGEE. Trimming left V 0 bases short and J 7 bases short, with 11 bases between.